This T cell receptor beta chain was recovered during a study of T cell responses to AZD1222 COVID-19 vaccine. Across the whole study: Second-dose groups at about 4 or about 12 weeks were pooled. General observations from the study: White British ancestry dominated among donors, who included more females, and clonal diversity was possibly underestimated.

In its sample, this clone was seen a few times. Its target is unknown. TCRdb keeps only in-frame clones here, not all; method: immunoSEQ multiplex PCR. This repertoire shows about 120,000 clones, approximately 90% found once; its top ten account for 6.5% to 9%. The germline V gene encodes CDR1 MNHEY and CDR2 SMNVEV (reference sequence). V dropped 3 bases and J dropped 4 bases, with 10 bases sitting between them. The CDR3 is made up of 14 amino acids. The material was peripheral blood, obtained on day 0 of AZD1222 vaccination. The TCR originated in an adult in good health. The V gene is TRBV27, the J gene TRBJ1-5, with D unresolved. The CDR3 protein is CASSLGHPNQPQHF. DNA for the CDR3: TGTGCCAGCAGTTTGGGTCACCCTAATCAGCCCCAGCATTTT.